The 9 T cell receptor beta chains below all came from one sample that was sequenced in a study of Ad26.COV2.S vaccination and SARS-CoV-2 variants. Stated treatment: around 19 received Ad26.COV2.S at low or high dose, single or two shots; several received placebo; per-sample allocation not given. Collection of the samples took place on day 63 after the first injection of vaccine or placebo. The assay was immunoSEQ multiplex PCR, and TCRdb's table has in-frame clones only and misses some. The profile covers around 400,000 clones, with 80% to 95% appearing a single time and approximately 12% taken by the ten largest. The sample in question was peripheral blood, obtained in a trial of Ad26.COV2.S vaccine versus placebo. These receptor sequences come from a person between 18 and 60 years old who received the Ad26.COV2.S COVID-19 vaccine or a placebo.

V is TRBV18 and J is TRBJ2-6; no definite D call. V lost 5 bases and J 0 bases, leaving 8 bases between the germline ends. The CDR3 is 15 amino acids. Germline assignment: CDR1 KGHSH and CDR2 LQKENI. CDR3 residues: CASSSIDSGANVLTF. As DNA, the CDR3 is TGTGCCAGCTCATCGATAGACTCTGGGGCCAACGTCCTGACTTTC.

V gene TRBV5-1 combines with J gene TRBJ2-7, with 11 bases lining up with TRBD1. Trimming at V came to 5 bases and at J to 2 bases, leaving 3 bases not matched to a gene. This CDR3 comprises 14 residues. The V gene's germline CDR1 is SGHRS and CDR2 YFSETQ. DNA of the CDR3: TGCGCCAGCAGAGGGACAGGGGGGACCTACGAGCAGTACTTC. Translation gives CASRGTGGTYEQYF.

The chain carries TRBV5-5 and TRBJ2-3; D unclear. Germline V gene sequence: CDR1 SGHKS, CDR2 YYEKEE (reference sequence). The V gene lost 5 bases and the J gene lost 6 bases, with 19 bases spanning the gap. This CDR3 has 15 amino acids. The CDR3, as DNA: TGTGCCAGCAGGCTAGACCCGGGCCTCAAGGATACGCAGTATTTT. Translating gives CASRLDPGLKDTQYF.

The chain carries TRBV7-8 and TRBJ2-7; 7 nucleotides line up with TRBD2. V shed 5 bases, J shed 1 base, and the junction held 2 bases outside the gene matches. The CDR3 covers 13 residues. Germline V gives CDR1 SGHVS, CDR2 FQNEAQ. In DNA, the CDR3 is TGTGCCAGCAGCGGGGGGGGGTCCTACGAGCAGTACTTC. Translating it yields CASSGGGSYEQYF.

This clone has more than one count but fewer than ten. V usage is TRBV7-6 and J usage is TRBJ2-2; 13 bases are a match to TRBD2. Looked up from germline, CDR1 is SGHVS and CDR2 is FNYEAQ. The CDR3 covers 16 residues. V was pared by 5 bases and J by 5 bases, with 5 bases of the junction left unmatched. The CDR3 here is CASSLSGLAGTGELFF. CDR3 nucleotide sequence: TGTGCCAGCAGCCTATCGGGACTAGCGGGAACCGGGGAGCTGTTTTTT.

This rearrangement joins TRBV6-5 to TRBJ2-3; TRBD2 is a possible D gene (6 bases). CDR3 length: 15 amino acids. The V gene lost 1 base and the J gene lost 2 bases, with 10 bases spanning the gap. Germline V lookup: CDR1 MNHEY, CDR2 SVGAGI. CDR3 amino acids: CASSYYSGDTDTQYF. The CDR3 DNA reads TGTGCCAGCAGTTACTATAGCGGTGACACAGATACGCAGTATTTT.

This chain uses TRBV4-3 with TRBJ2-7; D gene uncertain. The CDR3 loop spans 13 amino acids. V lost 0 bases and J 4 bases, leaving 7 bases between the germline ends. CDR1 is LGHNA, CDR2 YSLEER, per germline. In DNA form, the CDR3 reads TGCGCCAGCAGCCAAGACATCGGATACGAGCAGTACTTC. This encodes CASSQDIGYEQYF.

The rearrangement links TRBV24-1 to TRBJ2-3, with TRBD1 matching over 9 bases. Germline V gene sequence: CDR1 KGHDR, CDR2 SFDVKD. The CDR3 has 17 residues. Trimming cost V 2 bases and J 3 bases; bases outside gene matches: 8. The CDR3 bases are TGTGCCACCAGTGATTCCACCGGGACAGGGAGAACAGATACGCAGTATTTT. Translated: CATSDSTGTGRTDTQYF.

The J gene is TRBJ2-7, the V gene TRBV12-3 or TRBV12-4, with 7 bases identical to TRBD2. The CDR3 is 13 amino acids. The junction had 5 bases not matched to a gene; V was cut back by 6 bases and J by 3 bases. The CDR3 DNA reads as TGTGCCAGCAGCGGGAGGCAGCTCTACGAGCAGTACTTC. Residues: CASSGRQLYEQYF.